This T cell receptor beta chain was identified during a study of blood T cell repertoires in COVID-19. In the study overall: Donors in Cohort 3 who had recovered were those with two negative PCRs, healthcare professional clearance, or resolution of their symptoms. Whether acute or convalescent, the COVID-19 samples came from the United States, Italy and Spain.

Cohorts were assigned according to the clinical history that participants reported. This clone has a handful of counts. Per the original methods: Amplifying reference gene primers gave estimates of nucleated cell counts. TCRdb's table, derived via immunoSEQ multiplex PCR, lists solely in-frame clones and lacks some. D and trimming were read from the DNA, whereas the V and J calls and clone size are those reported in that table. Of about 170,000 clones detected, roughly 78% appear once; the ten largest clones hold around a fifth. The TCR originated in an older woman in a cohort exposed to, infected with or recovered from COVID-19 (not recorded which). The sample was PBMCs or T cells enriched from blood (not recorded which).

CDR3 nucleotide sequence: TGTGCCAGCATTCTCCAGTGGAGGGAGGCAGATACGCAGTATTTT. Protein: CASILQWREADTQYF. This chain joins TRBV5-4 and TRBJ2-3; D is perhaps TRBD2 (6 bases). V was shortened by 6 bases and J by 4 bases, with 18 bases between the two germline ends. The CDR3 covers 15 residues. Germline V gene data show CDR1 as SGHNT and CDR2 as YYREEE (reference sequence).